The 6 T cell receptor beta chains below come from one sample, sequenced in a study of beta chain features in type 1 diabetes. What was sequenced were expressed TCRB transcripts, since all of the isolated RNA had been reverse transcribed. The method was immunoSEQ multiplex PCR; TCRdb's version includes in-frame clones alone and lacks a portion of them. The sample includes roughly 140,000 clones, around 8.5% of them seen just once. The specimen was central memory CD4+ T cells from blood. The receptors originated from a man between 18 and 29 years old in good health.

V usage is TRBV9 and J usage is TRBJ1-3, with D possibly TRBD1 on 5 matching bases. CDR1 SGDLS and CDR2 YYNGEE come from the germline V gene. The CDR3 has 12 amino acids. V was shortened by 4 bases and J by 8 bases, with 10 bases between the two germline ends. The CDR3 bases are TGTGCCAGCAGCTCTGGGGGGGACACCATATATTTT. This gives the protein CASSSGGDTIYF.

Here the CDR3 DNA reads TGTGCCAGCAGTTTTACGGATCAAAGCGGACAGGGGTATCAGCCCCAGCATTTT. Protein: CASSFTDQSGQGYQPQHF. J is TRBJ1-5 and V is TRBV28; TRBD1 matches 9 bases. Per the germline V gene, CDR1 is MDHEN and CDR2 is SYDVKM. Trimming took 3 bases from V and 5 from J; bases not matched to a gene: 14. The CDR3 contains 18 residues.

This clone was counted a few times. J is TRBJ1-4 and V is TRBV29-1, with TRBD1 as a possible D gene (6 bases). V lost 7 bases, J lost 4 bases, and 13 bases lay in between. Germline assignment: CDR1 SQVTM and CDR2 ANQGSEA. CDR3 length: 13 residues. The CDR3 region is CSAQRGNNEKLFF. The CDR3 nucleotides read TGCAGCGCTCAGAGGGGGAATAATGAAAAACTGTTTTTT.

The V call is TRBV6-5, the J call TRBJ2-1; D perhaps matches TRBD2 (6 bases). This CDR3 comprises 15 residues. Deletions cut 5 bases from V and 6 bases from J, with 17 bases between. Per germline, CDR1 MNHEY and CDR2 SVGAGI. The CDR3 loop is CASSRGLDYGNEQFF. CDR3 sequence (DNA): TGTGCCAGCAGTCGGGGACTCGACTATGGCAATGAGCAGTTCTTC.

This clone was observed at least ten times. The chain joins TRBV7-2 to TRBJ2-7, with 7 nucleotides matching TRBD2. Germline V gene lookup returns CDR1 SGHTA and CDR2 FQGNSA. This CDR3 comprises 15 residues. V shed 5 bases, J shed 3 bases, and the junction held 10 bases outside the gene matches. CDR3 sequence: CASSLQGSGHYEQYF. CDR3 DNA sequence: TGTGCCAGCAGCCTCCAGGGTAGCGGGCACTACGAGCAGTACTTC.

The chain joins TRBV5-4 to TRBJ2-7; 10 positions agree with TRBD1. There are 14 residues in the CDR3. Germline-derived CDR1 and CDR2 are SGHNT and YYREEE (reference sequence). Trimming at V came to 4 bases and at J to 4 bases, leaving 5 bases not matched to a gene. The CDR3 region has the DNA TGTGCCAGCAGCACCCGGACAGGGGGTTACGAGCAGTACTTC. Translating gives CASSTRTGGYEQYF.